Each of the 32 T cell receptor beta chains below was sequenced from the same sample in a study of blood T cell repertoires in COVID-19. Some clones are missing from TCRdb's copy, which holds only in-frame ones; the method was immunoSEQ multiplex PCR. The table lists more than 200,000 clones, roughly 84% of them singletons, with approximately 4% in the top ten. Specimen: peripheral blood. The receptors stem from a man aged 55 to 70 with acute or convalescent COVID-19.

The chain recombines TRBV7-9 with TRBJ1-2; D not resolved. The CDR3 extends over 11 amino acids. Trimming shortened V by 3 bases and J by 6 bases, and 5 bases separated the two germline ends. Germline V gene data show CDR1 as SEHNR and CDR2 as FQNEAQ (reference sequence). CDR3 nucleotides: TGTGCCAGCAGCTTTGCGGATGGCTACACCTTC. This translates into CASSFADGYTF.

This clone was picked up a small number of times. The rearrangement links TRBV7-9 to TRBJ1-2; TRBD1 agrees at 10 bases. Germline V gives CDR1 SEHNR, CDR2 FQNEAQ (reference sequence). The CDR3 consists of 14 residues. V trimming: 6 bases; J trimming: 7 bases; junction bases outside the gene matches: 8. The CDR3 sequence is CASSPGTGDPGYTF. The CDR3 coding sequence is TGTGCCAGCAGTCCCGGGACAGGGGACCCTGGCTACACCTTC.

This clone was seen only once. This chain uses TRBV5-6 with TRBJ2-1; 11 nucleotides match TRBD1. V shed 1 base, J shed 12 bases, and the junction held 6 bases outside the gene matches. CDR1 and CDR2 (germline): SGHDT, YYEEEE. The CDR3 loop spans 14 amino acids. This chain's CDR3 is CASSLRDRGDLQFF. The CDR3, as DNA: TGTGCCAGCAGCTTGAGGGACAGGGGGGACCTGCAGTTCTTC.

The chain links TRBV29-1 to TRBJ2-3; D gene unclear. Germline CDR1 and CDR2: SQVTM and ANQGSEA. The CDR3 runs to 12 residues. With 5 bases removed from V and 4 bases from J, the gap between germline ends came to 10 bases. The DNA for the CDR3 is TGCAGCGTTCGGCTAGATTCAGATACGCAGTATTTT. Its protein product is CSVRLDSDTQYF.

This clone was detected only once. This sequence joins TRBV19 and TRBJ2-7; tentative D call: TRBD1 (6 bases). CDR1 is LNHDA and CDR2 is SQIVND in the germline V gene (reference sequence). V dropped 5 bases and J dropped 2 bases, with 16 bases sitting between them. The CDR3 runs to 15 residues. The CDR3 nucleotides are TGTGCCAGTAGTTCACCCCGGGACACGGCCTACGAGCAGTACTTC. Protein product: CASSSPRDTAYEQYF. The variable domain in full, completed from reference TRBV19 and TRBJ2-7, reads DGGITQSPKYLFRKEGQNVTLSCEQNLNHDAMYWYRQDPGQGLRLIYYSQIVNDFQKGDIAEGYSVSREKKESFPLTVTSAQKNPTAFYLCASSSPRDTAYEQYFGPGTRLTVT.

The V and J genes are TRBV5-1 and TRBJ2-2; the D gene is possibly TRBD1 (6 bases). Germline CDR1 and CDR2: SGHRS and YFSETQ. Trimming removed 3 bases from V and 4 bases from J, with 10 bases in between. The CDR3 consists of 14 residues. CDR3 amino acids: CASSSPQGTGELFF. CDR3 coding DNA: TGCGCCAGCAGCTCCCCACAGGGCACCGGGGAGCTGTTTTTT.

The gene calls are TRBV7-9 and TRBJ1-4; D is uncertain. The V gene's germline CDR1 is SEHNR and CDR2 FQNEAQ (reference sequence). Trimming pared 5 bases from V and 3 bases from J, leaving 13 bases between. There are 15 residues in the CDR3. CDR3 DNA sequence: TGTGCCAGCAGCCCCCCGACAAGCTCTAATGAAAAACTGTTTTTT. It codes for CASSPPTSSNEKLFF. Full variable domain (missing parts from reference TRBV7-9 and TRBJ1-4): DTGVSQNPRHKITKRGQNVTFRCDPISEHNRLYWYRQTLGQGPEFLTYFQNEAQLEKSRLLSDRFSAERPKGSFSTLEIQRTEQGDSAMYLCASSPPTSSNEKLFFGSGTQLSVL.

This clone is a singleton in its sample. The V call is TRBV4-3, the J call TRBJ2-1; D is ambiguous. The CDR3 is 17 residues long. Germline V gives CDR1 LGHNA, CDR2 YSLEER. V lost 4 bases, J lost 4 bases, and 20 bases lay in between. Here the CDR3 reads CASSRFVPTFSYNEQFF. As DNA, the CDR3 is TGCGCCAGCAGCCGATTCGTGCCAACATTCTCTTACAATGAGCAGTTCTTC.

This clone was seen a handful of times. V gene TRBV12-3 or TRBV12-4 combines with J gene TRBJ1-1; possibly TRBD1 for D (5 bases). CDR3 length equals 13 residues. Trimming removed 5 bases at V and 3 bases at J, with 10 bases between. The DNA of the CDR3 is TGTGCCAGCAGTCTCCAGGGCTACACTGAAGCTTTCTTT. Its translation: CASSLQGYTEAFF.

This chain links TRBV5-4 with TRBJ2-1; 8 bases agree with TRBD2. Losses at the gene ends were 1 base for V and 2 bases for J; bases not matched to a gene: 5. CDR1 is SGHNT and CDR2 is YYREEE in the germline V gene (reference sequence). This CDR3 has 16 residues. CDR3 coding DNA: TGTGCCAGCAGCTTGAACCGCGGGGGGACCTACAATGAGCAGTTCTTC. Protein product: CASSLNRGGTYNEQFF.

The chain has TRBV19 and TRBJ2-1; no clear D. This CDR3 region has 14 residues. Per germline, CDR1 LNHDA and CDR2 SQIVND (reference sequence). Between the trimmed V and J ends, which lost 7 bases and 5 bases, there was a span of 15 bases. The CDR3 sequence: CASNYQATHNEQFF. CDR3 DNA: TGTGCCAGTAACTACCAAGCCACACACAATGAGCAGTTCTTC.

This clone was seen once. This sequence joins TRBV7-9 and TRBJ2-5; 11 bases align to TRBD1. CDR1 and CDR2 from the germline V gene are SEHNR and FQNEAQ (reference sequence). After removal of 4 bases from V and 4 bases from J, the junction contained 14 bases not matched to a gene. The CDR3 length is 18 residues. The CDR3 DNA reads as TGTGCCAGCAGCTCCGGACAGGGGGCTGACTTAACAAGAGAGACCCAGTACTTC. Amino acid sequence: CASSSGQGADLTRETQYF.

V and J are TRBV28 and TRBJ2-5; 9 bases fit TRBD1. CDR1 MDHEN and CDR2 SYDVKM come from the germline V gene. CDR3 length: 15 amino acids. V was clipped by 2 bases and J by 2 bases; unmatched bases: 3. CDR3 nucleotides: TGTGCCAGCAGTTTAACAGGGGGCAGGCAAGAGACCCAGTACTTC. Its translation is CASSLTGGRQETQYF.

This clone came up a few times. V gene TRBV5-4 combines with J gene TRBJ2-7; 8 positions agree with TRBD1. CDR1 and CDR2 from the germline V gene are SGHNT and YYREEE (reference sequence). J gave up 0 bases and V 4 bases, and 9 bases lay outside the gene matches. This CDR3 has 16 amino acids. The CDR3 nucleotides read TGTGCCAGCAGCCCAATGGGACAGGTGCTCTCCTACGAGCAGTACTTC. Amino acids: CASSPMGQVLSYEQYF. The full variable domain, with the rest looked up from reference TRBV5-4 and TRBJ2-7, is ETGVTQSPTHLIKTRGQQVTLRCSSQSGHNTVSWYQQALGQGPQFIFQYYREEENGRGNFPPRFSGLQFPNYSSELNVNALELDDSALYLCASSPMGQVLSYEQYFGPGTRLTVT.

The chain employs TRBV19 and TRBJ2-3; 11 positions match TRBD1. This CDR3 is 16 amino acids long. Per the germline V gene, CDR1 is LNHDA and CDR2 is SQIVND (reference sequence). The J segment lost 2 bases and the V segment lost 0 bases, leaving 1 base of the junction unmatched. This CDR3 reads CASSIDGQGATDTQYF. CDR3 sequence (DNA): TGTGCCAGTAGTATAGATGGACAGGGGGCCACAGATACGCAGTATTTT.

The J gene is TRBJ1-1, the V gene TRBV2; unclear D gene. The CDR3 sequence is 14 residues long. Trimming shortened V by 6 bases and J by 3 bases, and 14 bases separated the two germline ends. Germline V gene data show CDR1 as SNHLY and CDR2 as FYNNEI. The CDR3 region has the DNA TGTGCCAGCAGCACGCTCCGGAGGGACACTGAAGCTTTCTTT. Translating gives CASSTLRRDTEAFF. The variable domain in full, completed from reference TRBV2 and TRBJ1-1, reads EPEVTQTPSHQVTQMGQEVILRCVPISNHLYFYWYRQILGQKVEFLVSFYNNEISEKSEIFDDQFSVERPDGSNFTLKIRSTKLEDSAMYFCASSTLRRDTEAFFGQGTRLTVV.

This chain connects TRBV7-2 to TRBJ2-7; 9 nucleotides match TRBD1. Germline CDR1 and CDR2: SGHTA and FQGNSA. Trimming at V came to 5 bases and at J to 6 bases, leaving 8 bases not matched to a gene. CDR3 size: 14 residues. The CDR3 loop is CASSKSRTGAEQYF. CDR3 sequence (DNA): TGTGCCAGCAGCAAATCCAGGACAGGGGCCGAGCAGTACTTC.

This chain links TRBV7-9 with TRBJ1-1; possible D gene TRBD1, 5 bases. Germline V lookup: CDR1 SEHNR, CDR2 FQNEAQ (reference sequence). Trimming pared 3 bases from V and 5 bases from J, leaving 16 bases between. The CDR3 consists of 15 residues. CDR3 nucleotides: TGTGCCAGCAGCTTGGGGGTGAGCGGGGAGACTGAAGCTTTCTTT. It is translated as CASSLGVSGETEAFF.

The chain carries TRBV10-3 and TRBJ2-2; perhaps TRBD1 as D (6 bases). The V gene lost 3 bases and the J gene lost 6 bases, with 17 bases spanning the gap. Germline V gives CDR1 ENHRY, CDR2 SYGVKD. This CDR3 has 16 residues. The CDR3 spells CAISDSGTRTAGELFF. CDR3 sequence (DNA): TGTGCCATCAGTGATTCCGGGACACGAACCGCCGGGGAGCTGTTTTTT.

The chain recombines TRBV7-2 with TRBJ2-7; 9 bases match TRBD1. CDR1 is SGHTA, CDR2 FQGNSA, per germline. The trim removed 4 bases at V and 7 bases at J, leaving 11 bases unmatched. The CDR3 is 15 residues long. Here the CDR3 reads CASSYVRDRVREQYF. The CDR3, as DNA: TGTGCCAGCAGCTACGTTAGGGACAGGGTTCGAGAGCAGTACTTC.

The chain links TRBV6-5 to TRBJ1-5; TRBD1 matches at 11 bases. Per the germline V gene, CDR1 is MNHEY and CDR2 is SVGAGI. V gave up 6 bases and J gave up 4 bases; unmatched junction bases: 2. The CDR3 length is 14 residues. The CDR3 region has the DNA TGTGCCAGCAGGGACAGGGGGCGGAATCAGCCCCAGCATTTT. It yields the protein CASRDRGRNQPQHF.

The V call is TRBV27, the J call TRBJ2-7; the match to TRBD2 covers 8 bases. V shed 0 bases, J shed 0 bases, and the junction held 16 bases outside the gene matches. Per germline, CDR1 MNHEY and CDR2 SMNVEV (reference sequence). This CDR3 has 20 residues. The CDR3 DNA follows: TGTGCCAGCAGTTTATCGGGACCCAGCGAGAGCGGGAGCTACTCCTACGAGCAGTACTTC. This encodes CASSLSGPSESGSYSYEQYF.

This clone appeared once. The V gene is TRBV29-1, the J gene TRBJ2-7; 7 bases map to TRBD2. The CDR3 spans 12 residues. Germline CDR1 and CDR2: SQVTM and ANQGSEA. V shed 2 bases and J 4 bases; nucleotides not matched to a gene: 2. The CDR3 nucleotides read TGCAGCGTTGAAAGCGGGATATACGAGCAGTACTTC. It is translated as CSVESGIYEQYF.

The CDR3 here is CASSSHSEVGYTF. The CDR3 coding sequence is TGTGCCAGCAGCTCTCACTCCGAGGTTGGCTACACCTTC. The chain uses TRBV11-2 and TRBJ1-2, with no clear D. V lost 4 bases and J 7 bases, leaving 13 bases between the germline ends. CDR1 is SGHAT and CDR2 is FQNNGV in the germline V gene. This CDR3 has 13 residues.

This clone has only a few counts. The CDR3 coding sequence is TGTGCCAGTAGCGGGGGGTTATACGAGCAGTACTTC. This gives the protein CASSGGLYEQYF. The J gene is TRBJ2-7, the V gene TRBV19; 7 bases agree with TRBD2. CDR3 length: 12 amino acids. Germline-derived CDR1 and CDR2 are LNHDA and SQIVND (reference sequence). With 6 bases clipped from V and 4 bases from J, the junction kept 3 bases outside the gene matches.

This chain joins TRBV10-3 and TRBJ1-1; a possible D gene is TRBD1 (6 bases). The V end was cut by 2 bases, the J end by 1 base, with 11 bases between. This CDR3 has 15 residues. Germline V gives CDR1 ENHRY, CDR2 SYGVKD. The CDR3, as DNA: TGTGCCATCAGTGAGCGGACAGCCAGGAACACTGAAGCTTTCTTT. Amino acids: CAISERTARNTEAFF.

V and J are TRBV5-4 and TRBJ2-5; D call uncertain. This CDR3 is built from 14 residues. V gave up 0 bases and J gave up 4 bases, with 10 bases separating them. The germline gives CDR1 SGHNT, CDR2 YYREEE (reference sequence). Written as DNA, the CDR3 is TGTGCCAGCAGCTTGGCCGGGTTGGGAGAGACCCAGTACTTC. Protein product: CASSLAGLGETQYF.

The rearrangement joins TRBV2 to TRBJ1-2; 7 nucleotides agree with TRBD1. Trimming cost V 5 bases and J 8 bases; bases outside gene matches: 14. The germline CDR1 and CDR2 sequences are SNHLY and FYNNEI. The CDR3 covers 15 residues. CDR3 in amino acids: CASSQKGGALQGYTF. The CDR3 nucleotides are TGTGCCAGCAGTCAGAAAGGGGGCGCGTTGCAGGGCTACACCTTC. Combining the CDR3 with reference TRBV2 and TRBJ1-2 gives the whole variable domain EPEVTQTPSHQVTQMGQEVILRCVPISNHLYFYWYRQILGQKVEFLVSFYNNEISEKSEIFDDQFSVERPDGSNFTLKIRSTKLEDSAMYFCASSQKGGALQGYTFGSGTRLTVV.

This sequence joins TRBV7-3 and TRBJ2-2, with TRBD1 matching over 10 bases. The CDR3 is 16 amino acids. Germline CDR1 SGHTA, CDR2 FQGTGA. V gave up 5 bases and J gave up 2 bases; unmatched junction bases: 5. The DNA of the CDR3 is TGTGCCAGCAGCCCTTGGGACAGGGGAAACACCGGGGAGCTGTTTTTT. Encoded protein: CASSPWDRGNTGELFF. Full variable domain (missing parts from reference TRBV7-3 and TRBJ2-2): GAGVSQTPSNKVTEKGKYVELRCDPISGHTALYWYRQSLGQGPEFLIYFQGTGAADDSGLPNDRFFAVRPEGSVSTLKIQRTERGDSAVYLCASSPWDRGNTGELFFGEGSRLTVL.

The chain carries TRBV4-1 and TRBJ1-3; no definite D call. CDR3 length equals 14 residues. V was shortened by 6 bases and J by 0 bases, with 9 bases between the two germline ends. The germline V gene encodes CDR1 MGHRA and CDR2 YSYEKL. Here the CDR3 DNA reads TGCGCCAGCAGTCGAGTCTTCTCTGGAAACACCATATATTTT. Its protein is CASSRVFSGNTIYF.

This chain links TRBV4-2 with TRBJ2-6, with 9 bases that match TRBD1. V trimming: 6 bases; J trimming: 3 bases; junction bases outside the gene matches: 12. Germline CDR1 reads LGHNA; CDR2 reads YNFKEQ. This CDR3 is built from 18 residues. CDR3 loop: CASRSDRGGSFGANVLTF. In DNA, the CDR3 is TGTGCCAGCAGATCGGACAGGGGAGGGTCCTTTGGGGCCAACGTCCTGACTTTC.

The CDR3 region has the DNA TGTGCCAGCAGCCAGGTGAGGGGACAGGGGGCTTACGAGCAGTACTTC. This codes for CASSQVRGQGAYEQYF. The V and J genes are TRBV4-2 and TRBJ2-7, with 12 bases lining up with TRBD1. V trimming: 3 bases; J trimming: 4 bases; junction bases outside the gene matches: 7. Looked up from germline, CDR1 is LGHNA and CDR2 is YNFKEQ. The CDR3 covers 16 residues.